These 3 T cell receptor beta chains share one sample of origin, sequenced in a study of blood T cell repertoires in COVID-19. The method was immunoSEQ multiplex PCR; TCRdb's version includes in-frame clones alone and lacks a portion of them. Here the sample spans around 200,000 clones, around 86% being singletons. The specimen sequenced was peripheral blood. These receptors were collected from a man in his 70s with acute or convalescent COVID-19.

The rearrangement links TRBV19 to TRBJ1-5, with TRBD1 matching over 7 bases. The length of the CDR3 is 13 residues. The germline V gene encodes CDR1 LNHDA and CDR2 SQIVND (reference sequence). V shed 7 bases and J 2 bases; nucleotides not matched to a gene: 2. The CDR3 region has the DNA TGTGCCAGTATGAGGGGGCGCAATCAGCCCCAGCATTTT. Its translation: CASMRGRNQPQHF.

V is TRBV7-2 and J is TRBJ2-2; unclear D gene. The CDR3 has 11 residues. V was cut by 4 bases and J by 9 bases, with 6 bases left in between. From germline, CDR1 is SGHTA and CDR2 FQGNSA. Here the CDR3 reads CASSSSWELFF. As DNA, the CDR3 is TGTGCCAGCAGCTCCTCCTGGGAGCTGTTTTTT.

This chain joins TRBV7-2 and TRBJ2-7; TRBD2 aligns across 8 bases. Germline CDR1 SGHTA, CDR2 FQGNSA. V lost 2 bases and J lost 2; bases outside the gene matches: 2. The CDR3 has 14 residues. CDR3 residues: CASSLLLAAYEQYF. CDR3 in DNA: TGTGCCAGCAGCTTACTACTAGCGGCCTACGAGCAGTACTTC.